This entry features one T cell receptor (beta chain) sequence. This sample is drawn from a study of T-cell memory formation after mild COVID-19. TCRdb used MiXCR to reprocess the 5' RACE reads, holding one entry per CDR3 protein. Seen here are more than 400,000 distinct CDR3 sequences, 15% to 20% observed once, and the top ten hold approximately 13%. CDR1 and CDR2 from the germline V gene are SGDLS and YYNGEE. The CDR3 runs to 13 residues. Between the trimmed V and J ends, which lost 0 bases and 4 bases, there was a span of 8 bases. The source of this sequence is an adult woman who had mild COVID-19 (a few samples of this study predate the infection). Cell type and time point are not known. Specimen: PBMCs or a T cell subset sorted from them (not recorded which). The rearrangement joins TRBV9 to TRBJ2-7, with D perhaps assigned TRBD1 or TRBD2 (5 bases each). The CDR3 loop is CASSVAEGYEQYF. DNA of the CDR3: TGTGCCAGCAGCGTAGCTGAGGGGTACGAGCAGTACTTC.